This entry features one T cell receptor beta chain sequence. Its cognate antigen has yet to be identified. Base qualities are missing; no much larger clone stands one base away. This entry comes from a study of cytomegalovirus exposure and HLA in healthy donors (TCRdb year 2017). With respect to the entire study: According to an earlier analysis of several hundred of the donors, roughly 180 million T cells yielded 117 million unique TCR beta sequences and approximately 300 Gb of sequence data. Roughly 300 gigabases of sequencing data and approximately 93 million unique TCR sequences were included in an early release covering about 700 HLA-typed donors. Of the roughly 400 genotyped donors, roughly 80% were placed in the genetic ancestry cluster associated with self-reported Caucasian donors. The study aimed to test whether cataloging public T cell receptors could reveal signatures of past pathogen exposure. The study profiled the T cell repertoires of 500 to 800 subjects by immunosequencing and related them to cytomegalovirus serostatus. Besides the first cohort of 550 to 750 subjects, a separate validation cohort made up of roughly 130 different subjects was used. To predict cytomegalovirus infection status, the study combined high-throughput TCR immunosequencing, statistical association of individual TCRs with disease status, and machine learning. In a later analysis, previously published TCR beta repertoires from hundreds of donors were re-analyzed and high-resolution HLA genotyping was added so that TCR occurrence patterns could be studied. In the later analysis, no new phenotypic data were used to find candidate immune exposures; instead, reliance was placed on TCR beta sequences and their occurrence across donors. To decide whether each TCR beta V gene segment behaved as functional or pseudogenic, an earlier analysis of approximately 590 of the donors relied on high-throughput TCR beta sequencing. Alongside the repertoire data, information on donor age, sex, ethnicity and CMV serostatus was compiled. Genome-wide SNP genotypes for about 55% of the roughly 670 donors were used in a later genetic analysis, which treated that subset as a discovery cohort. Every discovery cohort repertoire had been produced on one sequencing platform. HLA typing covered class I and class II loci at four-digit resolution. Typing coverage differed by locus: A, B, C, DRB1 and DQB1 were typed in roughly 620-630 donors, DQA1 in 522, DPA1 in approximately 610, and DPB1 in just under 490. Because of strong linkage in the cohort, five DR-DQ haplotypes were treated as single units for association and clustering. Across roughly 420 genotyped donors of the cohort, an average of roughly 200,000 unique TCR beta nucleotide sequences per donor were sequenced, and around 20% of those sequences were non-productive.

V is clipped by 8 bases and J by 3 bases, and the sequence between their germline boundaries is 5 bases long. Reading the germline V gene gives CDR1 MDHEN and CDR2 SYDVKM. Spanning cysteine to phenylalanine, the CDR3 consists of 10 amino acids. Only the CDR3 DNA stays, 30 bases, in frame from base 1. Overall study results and their limits: Assigning TCR associations to individual alleles was difficult when HLA alleles, especially DR and DQ, strongly co-occurred. In vitro tests confirmed that a few of the cytomegalovirus-associated TCR beta chains recognize cytomegalovirus antigens. Because the 87-base-pair reads could not distinguish some IMGT-functional V segments, including TRBV6-2 and TRBV6-3, those segments were excluded. Correlated functional status among segregating V segments might reflect linkage disequilibrium, but an unknown experimental factor could not be ruled out. In an earlier analysis of 450 to 750 of the donors, most TCR beta V segments appeared in productive rearrangements about 87% or about 30% of the time, broadly matching IMGT annotations. While some public TCRs were present in many individuals, most TCR sequences turned up only very rarely across donors. In a later genetic analysis, fewer N-insertions in productive TCRs were reported among donors in an Asian-associated ancestry cluster than the roughly 700-donor mean. A cluster of highly shared sequence variants was judged likely to be a technical artifact of the sequencing pipeline. For the cohort, immune exposure information was limited to CMV serostatus. Compared with equally common non-associated chains, HLA-associated TCR beta chains in a later analysis were more clonally expanded and had lower generation probabilities. The earlier analysis of some 560 of the donors excluded fewer than 20 rarely observed V segments, including chromosome 9 orphons, because counts were too low. Because HLA typing was missing for some donors at each locus, association tests included only the typed subset. Presence/absence analyses assumed roughly uniform sequencing depth across donors, an assumption that may not hold. This cohort had only TCR beta chains sequenced, and the lack of alpha or paired-chain data limited which features could be detected. In both the original and validation cohorts, the classifier was reported to diagnose cytomegalovirus status with high specificity and sensitivity. Most CMV-associated TCR beta chains appeared to be HLA-restricted in a later analysis, and the HLA associations seemed to be driven largely by CMV exposure. In a later analysis, TCR association rates were found to vary across HLA loci, with the most associated TCRs seen for DRB1 alleles and the fewest for HLA-C alleles. A later analysis associated 16,951 TCR beta sequences with specific HLA alleles at a false discovery rate of 0.05. A further reported finding was that TCR beta sequences accurately predicted the HLA-A and HLA-B alleles for most subjects in the first cohort. A later analysis reported that several top co-occurrence clusters appeared linked to parvovirus B19, influenza, CMV and Epstein-Barr virus. In the study, 150 to 200 TCR beta chains were listed as associated with cytomegalovirus. The authors suggested that the approach could potentially be extended to other disease states and immunological phenotypes. A later genetic analysis associated a missense DCLRE1C variant with V-gene and J-gene trimming of TCR beta chains, and an independent cohort replicated the association.

The cohort was made up of around 720 healthy bone marrow donors. At the time of sampling, every cohort member was nominally healthy, though immune exposures that went unrecorded were likely present. The donor was CMV seronegative and was included in the group of a few hundred seronegative cohort members. Every donor gave a peripheral blood sample, and the peripheral blood mononuclear cells from that sample were used for TCR beta sequencing. The Qiagen DNeasy Blood Extraction Kit was used to extract genomic DNA from the blood cell samples. Library method: the immunoSEQ multiplex PCR assay. A mixture of 60 forward primers for TCR Vbeta segments and 13 reverse primers for TCR Jbeta segments was used in the multiplex PCR. Amplification of the CDR3 region of rearranged TCR beta genes was performed with a multiplex PCR assay on genomic DNA. On the Illumina HiSeq System, the amplified TCR beta libraries were sequenced as 87-base-pair reads. The authors' pipeline ran thus. Across the 670 or so repertoires, a later analysis counted some 80 million unique TCR beta chains, roughly 11 million of which were shared by at least two donors. A nearest-neighbor algorithm error-corrected the raw reads and collapsed the reads into unique sequences, merging closely related sequences to remove PCR and sequencing errors. V, D and J gene segments were assigned by aligning CDR3 sequences to IMGT reference sequences. Each retained sequence needed at least a six-nucleotide match to both a V gene segment and a J gene segment. Rearrangements were classified as productive when the CDR3 lacked stop codons and remained in frame with V and J, and all other rearrangements were classified as non-productive. CDR3 was defined by IMGT convention, running from the second conserved V-encoded cysteine to the conserved J-encoded phenylalanine. The earlier analysis of 500 to 650 of the donors excluded any sequence lacking an unambiguous match to a single V gene segment. In an earlier analysis of 587 of the donors, a V segment was called functional when productive rearrangements were above 56.7%, and segregating when the standard deviation between donors exceeded 5%. A statistical classification framework was built to diagnose cytomegalovirus status from the catalog of TCR beta chain sequences. V and J gene assignment, in a later analysis, came from comparing TCR nucleotide sequences with IMGT/GENE-DB human TR gene sequences. In a later analysis, CDR3 sequences and most-parsimonious VDJ recombination scenarios were assigned using the TCRdist pipeline. In a later analysis, each TCR beta chain was defined by its CDR3 amino acid sequence together with its V-gene family, and reads lacking a unique V-gene family were excluded. In a later analysis, a few hundred highly shared, low-generation-probability nucleotide sequences were removed to address suspected cross-contamination and a sequencing artifact. In a later analysis, a clonal expansion index was calculated for each public chain from normalized within-repertoire ranks of inferred template counts. In a later analysis, generation probabilities were computed using a VDJ recombination model fitted to out-of-frame rearrangements, and the results were checked against IGoR. In a later analysis, TCR-TCR, TCR-HLA and TCR-CMV co-occurrence was scored with hypergeometric tests, and a repertoire-size bias correction was applied to TCR pairs. False discovery rates were estimated in a later analysis by permuting HLA or CMV assignments 20 times. In a later analysis, co-occurring TCRs were grouped with DBSCAN, and TCRdist sequence similarity was added when clustering was performed within HLA-allele-positive subsets. Repertoires with fewer than 30,000 or more than 120,000 public chains, plus five repertoires with anomalous nucleotide sharing, were excluded from co-occurrence clustering. TCRdb mirrors the immuneACCESS table, restricted to in-frame sequences. Some clones are absent from its copies; in checked studies, under half trace to an unresolved V gene, and the reason for the others is unknown. V, J and clone size derive from that table, while D and trimming were established from the DNA sequence. This sample holds about 210,000 clones; roughly 90% were observed only once. More than 1% of the sample is in the top ten clones.

The sample taken for sequencing was PBMCs. The TCR was taken from a boy younger than 10 in good health and CMV-seronegative. The V and J genes are TRBV28 and TRBJ2-7; no D gene can be assigned with confidence. In nucleotides, the sequence is TGTGCCAGCGGGCTCTACGAGCAGTACTTC. Protein translation: CASGLYEQYF.